One sample yielded the 14 T cell receptor beta chains listed below, sequenced in a study of neurological immune-mediated disorders (dated by TCRdb to about 2019). The library was generated by 5' RACE. These reads were obtained on an Illumina HiSeq 2500. TCRdb applied fastp at Q25 and MiXCR to the public reads, then kept only in-frame beta chains. One record per CDR3 amino acid sequence lists the most common genes and DNA. A total of roughly 32,000 distinct CDR3 sequences appear in this sample, approximately 6% of them only once. The ten largest clones take up roughly 2% of the sample. Sequencing was performed on CD4+ T cells from blood. These receptor sequences come from a woman aged 45-59 years in good health.

This clonotype was picked up many times. The chain couples TRBV10-3 to TRBJ2-7; 11 nucleotides align to TRBD2. The CDR3 is 15 residues long. Trimming removed 6 bases from V and 2 bases from J; junction bases left unmatched: 6. The germline CDR1 and CDR2 sequences are ENHRY and SYGVKD. The CDR3 DNA reads as TGTGCCATCAGACCCGCACTAGCGGGGGCCTACGAGCAGTACTTC. This translates into CAIRPALAGAYEQYF.

This clonotype was seen ten or more times. The chain couples TRBV10-3 to TRBJ1-2; D remains ambiguous. The V end was cut by 7 bases, the J end by 0 bases, with 9 bases between. The germline V gene has CDR1 ENHRY and CDR2 SYGVKD. This CDR3 is built from 13 residues. The CDR3 DNA is TGTGCCATCAATGACGGTACTAACTATGGCTACACCTTC. This translates into CAINDGTNYGYTF.

This clonotype was observed at least ten times. The rearrangement uses TRBV7-2 and TRBJ1-4; the D is unclear. CDR1 is SGHTA and CDR2 is FQGNSA in the germline V gene. Trimming took 3 bases from V and 8 from J, leaving 13 bases between them. This CDR3 is 14 amino acids long. CDR3 in DNA: TGTGCCAGCAGCTTGGTGCCACGTCGGGAAAAACTGTTTTTT. Its translation: CASSLVPRREKLFF.

This clonotype appeared many times. This rearrangement joins TRBV7-2 to TRBJ1-1; D gene ambiguous. V was clipped by 5 bases and J by 0 bases, with 7 bases between them. Per germline, CDR1 SGHTA and CDR2 FQGNSA. The CDR3 covers 13 residues. CDR3 sequence reads: CASSGKMNTEAFF. DNA for the CDR3: TGTGCCAGCAGCGGCAAGATGAACACTGAAGCTTTCTTT.

This clonotype was seen repeatedly, ten times or more. The chain links TRBV9 to TRBJ1-2; D is undetermined. CDR1 SGDLS and CDR2 YYNGEE come from the germline V gene. This CDR3 is 15 amino acids long. Trimming cost V 0 bases and J 2 bases, with 11 bases left between them. CDR3 DNA sequence: TGTGCCAGCAGCGTAGGGATACAGACCAACTATGGCTACACCTTC. Amino acid sequence: CASSVGIQTNYGYTF.

This clonotype has ten or more counts. The gene calls are TRBV7-2 and TRBJ2-1; TRBD1 aligns across 9 bases. Germline V gene lookup returns CDR1 SGHTA and CDR2 FQGNSA. There are 14 residues in the CDR3. V trimming: 1 base; J trimming: 9 bases; junction bases outside the gene matches: 4. CDR3 sequence (DNA): TGTGCCAGCAGCTTAGGGGACAGGGTTAGTGAGCAGTTCTTC. As protein: CASSLGDRVSEQFF.

The sample holds many counts of this clonotype. The chain recombines TRBV4-1 with TRBJ2-2; 8 bases agree with TRBD1. Germline V lookup: CDR1 MGHRA, CDR2 YSYEKL. The length of the CDR3 is 17 residues. With V trimmed by 0 bases and J by 2 bases, 5 bases remained unmatched. CDR3 residues: CASSQDWQGANTGELFF. Written as DNA, the CDR3 is TGCGCCAGCAGCCAAGACTGGCAGGGGGCTAACACCGGGGAGCTGTTTTTT.

This clonotype was observed many times. The gene calls are TRBV20-1 and TRBJ1-2; weak D call: TRBD1 (5 bases). Trimming cost V 0 bases and J 1 base, with 21 bases left between them. The germline gives CDR1 DFQATT, CDR2 SNEGSKA (reference sequence). The CDR3 runs 18 residues. The CDR3 loop reads CSARDNFRRGGVNYGYTF. For the CDR3, the DNA is TGCAGTGCTAGAGATAATTTCCGGCGGGGGGGAGTTAACTATGGCTACACCTTC.

This clonotype was seen ten or more times. This chain connects TRBV12-3 or TRBV12-4 to TRBJ1-5; D is unclear. V dropped 6 bases and J dropped 7 bases, with 19 bases sitting between them. The CDR3 is made up of 15 amino acids. The CDR3 here is CASSFAGIRIQPQHF. CDR3 coding DNA: TGTGCCAGCAGCTTTGCGGGGATCCGAATCCAGCCCCAGCATTTT.

In its sample, this clonotype was seen once. The chain joins TRBV18 to TRBJ1-1; no firm D call. CDR3 size: 14 residues. Germline values: CDR1 KGHSH, CDR2 LQKENI. The V gene lost 4 bases and the J gene lost 4 bases, with 13 bases spanning the gap. CDR3 sequence: CASSLGRSSTEAFF. As DNA, the CDR3 is TGTGCCAGCTCACTCGGGCGTTCCAGCACTGAAGCTTTCTTT.

This clonotype was seen at least ten times. This chain links TRBV4-3 with TRBJ2-7, with D unclear. CDR3 length equals 13 residues. Germline CDR1 LGHNA, CDR2 YSLEER. V lost 4 bases to trimming and J lost 2 bases, with 9 bases between them. CDR3 DNA sequence: TGCGCCAGCAGCCTGTGGCTTCCCTACGAGCAGTACTTC. It translates to CASSLWLPYEQYF.

This clonotype was detected ten times or more. The chain recombines TRBV24-1 with TRBJ2-1; unclear D gene. This CDR3 is 12 amino acids long. V lost 2 bases to trimming and J lost 11 bases, with 9 bases between them. CDR1 KGHDR and CDR2 SFDVKD come from the germline V gene. The CDR3 coding sequence is TGTGCCACCAGTGATTCACTTGAAAAGCAGTTCTTC. Protein: CATSDSLEKQFF.

In this sample, this clonotype turned up many times. This sequence joins TRBV6-5 and TRBJ2-7, with D perhaps TRBD1 (6 bases). The CDR3 length is 14 residues. The V and J ends lost 3 bases and 3 bases respectively, with 12 bases between them. CDR1 and CDR2 (germline): MNHEY, SVGAGI. CDR3 DNA sequence: TGTGCCAGCAGTTATCTCAGACAGGTCTACGAGCAGTACTTC. Translated, it gives CASSYLRQVYEQYF.

There are many counts of this clonotype. The V and J genes are TRBV20-1 and TRBJ2-7, with a weak D call TRBD1 (8 bases). The CDR3 is 13 residues long. V was shortened by 5 bases and J by 2 bases, with 13 bases between the two germline ends. The germline gives CDR1 DFQATT, CDR2 SNEGSKA (reference sequence). The CDR3 nucleotides are TGCAGTGCTGGACAGGGAGGGACCTACGAGCAGTACTTC. It yields the protein CSAGQGGTYEQYF.